Reported below is one TCR beta chain. These data belong to a study of blood T cell repertoires in COVID-19. Overall study context: From the United States, Italy and Spain came samples of acute and convalescent COVID-19.

Authors' processing steps: Reference gene primer amplification gave nucleated cell count estimates. Assay: immunoSEQ multiplex PCR; the TCRdb copy retains only in-frame clones and omits some. The V and J calls and clone size are taken from that table; D and trimming were inferred from the DNA. The sample holds about 52,000 clones, just over 85% seen once. Trimming removed 5 bases at V and 2 bases at J, with 17 bases between. Germline V gives CDR1 MNHEY, CDR2 SVGEGT. The CDR3 contains 16 residues. The TCR sequence derives from a man aged 65 to 79 with acute or convalescent COVID-19. The chain recombines TRBV6-2 or TRBV6-3 with TRBJ2-3; a weak D match, TRBD2 (6 bases). Sample: peripheral blood. The DNA of the CDR3 is TGTGCCAGCAGTCCCGCCGGGACTCTCACCACAGATACGCAGTATTTT. This encodes CASSPAGTLTTDTQYF.